The T cell receptor (beta chain) under discussion was sequenced for a study of beta chain features in type 1 diabetes. The study, taken as a whole, reports: Still unanswered here is whether HLA type influences TCRB rearrangement.

cDNA synthesis used the whole RNA isolate, giving expressed TCRB sequences. Deep immunoSEQ sequencing covered naive, central memory and regulatory T cell samples. Repertoires were generated with immunoSEQ multiplex PCR, while TCRdb's copy carries only in-frame clones and drops some. The table includes hundreds of thousands of clones, roughly 17% detected once. The CDR3 spans 13 residues. Germline V lookup: CDR1 SGHRS, CDR2 YFSETQ. V was shortened by 3 bases and J by 4 bases, with 10 bases between the two germline ends. This clone was seen a handful of times. What it binds is not known. The TCR originated in a woman aged 18 to 35 in good health. Sequencing used naive CD4+ T cells from blood. The chain recombines TRBV5-1 with TRBJ1-2, with D perhaps TRBD1 (5 bases). The CDR3 here is CASSSPGAYGYTF. DNA for the CDR3: TGCGCCAGCAGCTCCCCCGGGGCCTATGGCTACACCTTC.